These 23 T cell receptor beta chains were all obtained from the same sample, sequenced in a study of cytomegalovirus exposure and HLA in healthy donors. The PCR used 60 Vbeta and 13 Jbeta primers. Using immunoSEQ multiplex PCR, the repertoire was profiled, and TCRdb retains in-frame clones only, with some absent. Of about 150,000 clones listed, 82% were seen once; the top ten hold around 6.6%. Material: PBMCs. The receptors derive from a woman aged 45-65 years in good health and CMV-seropositive.

This chain uses TRBV4-3 with TRBJ2-2, with D hard to call. The germline V gene has CDR1 LGHNA and CDR2 YSLEER. The CDR3 runs 14 residues. The V gene lost 1 base and the J gene lost 3 bases, with 6 bases spanning the gap. This CDR3 reads CASSQGSYTGELFF. CDR3 DNA sequence: TGCGCCAGCAGCCAAGGAAGCTACACCGGGGAGCTGTTTTTT.

Remarks on this clone: Sequence at one end of the junction differs from germline and may be a read error. The chain has TRBV7-9 and TRBJ1-1; D ambiguous. CDR3 length equals 13 residues. CDR1 is SEHNR and CDR2 is FQNEAQ in the germline V gene (reference sequence). Here the CDR3 DNA reads TGTTCCAGCAGCCCAGAAGCCGGGTTTGAAGCTTTCTTT. The encoded protein is CSSSPEAGFEAFF.

V and J are TRBV10-3 and TRBJ2-7; D not resolved. Per the germline V gene, CDR1 is ENHRY and CDR2 is SYGVKD. CDR3 length equals 13 residues. V was trimmed by 5 bases and J by 2 bases, leaving 10 bases between them. CDR3 protein: CAISRSGTYEQYF. The DNA of the CDR3 is TGTGCCATCAGTAGATCAGGAACCTACGAGCAGTACTTC.

The V call is TRBV6-1, the J call TRBJ2-5, with 7 bases that match TRBD2. The DNA end is more similar to TRBJ2-7, so the J call may be wrong. The CDR3 loop spans 13 amino acids. CDR1 and CDR2 (germline): MNHNS, SASEGT. The CDR3 here is CASSEGGAYEQYF. The CDR3 nucleotides are TGTGCCAGCAGTGAGGGAGGGGCCTACGAGCAGTACTTC.

Only a few counts were recorded for this clone. The J gene is TRBJ2-7, the V gene TRBV7-8, with TRBD1 identical over 8 bases. Germline loops: CDR1 SGHVS, CDR2 FQNEAQ. The CDR3 is made up of 15 amino acids. J lost 2 bases, V lost 5 bases, and 8 bases had no gene match. The CDR3 sequence: CASSLRGTGPYEQYF. CDR3 DNA sequence: TGTGCCAGCAGCCTGAGAGGGACAGGTCCCTACGAGCAGTACTTC.

This sequence joins TRBV6-5 and TRBJ1-6; D unresolved. Trimming removed 0 bases from V and 6 bases from J, with 12 bases in between. The CDR3 is 16 residues long. The V gene's germline CDR1 is MNHEY and CDR2 SVGAGI. The CDR3 DNA is TGTGCCAGCAGTTACTCGGCTCTTCCTCCTAATTCACCCCTCCACTTT. Its protein product is CASSYSALPPNSPLHF.

The gene calls are TRBV6-1 and TRBJ2-3; perhaps TRBD1 as D (6 bases). Trimming stripped 4 bases from V and 3 bases from J, with 14 bases between. Germline CDR1 is MNHNS and CDR2 is SASEGT. This CDR3 has 15 residues. CDR3 DNA: TGTGCCAGCAGTGTGCGTCCTCAGGGGACAGATACGCAGTATTTT. Translation: CASSVRPQGTDTQYF.

This clone was counted once. The chain uses TRBV2 and TRBJ2-7; TRBD2 matches 7 bases. The CDR3 contains 15 residues. CDR1 SNHLY and CDR2 FYNNEI come from the germline V gene. With 0 bases clipped from V and 6 bases from J, the junction kept 8 bases outside the gene matches. CDR3 sequence reads: CASSEAGGVWSEQYF. The CDR3 DNA sequence: TGTGCCAGCAGTGAAGCGGGGGGGGTCTGGTCCGAGCAGTACTTC.

The rearrangement joins TRBV28 to TRBJ2-1; 14 bases fit TRBD2. Germline-derived CDR1 and CDR2 are MDHEN and SYDVKM. The length of the CDR3 is 21 residues. Trimming cost V 2 bases and J 2 bases; bases outside gene matches: 14. In nucleotides, the CDR3 is TGTGCCAGCAGTTTACCAACAAAAAGACTAGCGGGGGGGCCTGCCTACAATGAGCAGTTCTTC. It codes for CASSLPTKRLAGGPAYNEQFF.

The chain links TRBV5-5 to TRBJ2-1; 13 bases are a match to TRBD2. Germline V CDR1 and CDR2: SGHKS, YYEKEE (reference sequence). The CDR3 totals 19 residues. Losses at the gene ends were 2 bases for V and 4 bases for J; bases not matched to a gene: 12. In DNA form, the CDR3 reads TGTGCCAGCAGCTTTCGAAATCCCGGACTAGCGGGGGAATACAATGAGCAGTTCTTC. The encoded protein is CASSFRNPGLAGEYNEQFF.

About this clone: The sample holds other DNA sequences that translate to the same CDR3. This sequence joins TRBV14 and TRBJ2-1; TRBD2 agrees at 12 bases. This CDR3 has 15 residues. Trimming at V came to 4 bases and at J to 5 bases, leaving 3 bases not matched to a gene. CDR1 and CDR2 (germline): SGHDN, FVKESK. CDR3 nucleotides: TGTGCCAGCAGCCCTAGCGGGGGGGCCCACAATGAGCAGTTCTTC. Amino acid sequence: CASSPSGGAHNEQFF.

About this clone itself: Other nucleotide sequences from this sample produce the same CDR3. The chain uses TRBV7-2 and TRBJ1-5; the D is unclear. V lost 0 bases and J 7 bases, leaving 7 bases between the germline ends. The germline V gene encodes CDR1 SGHTA and CDR2 FQGNSA. This CDR3 is 13 amino acids long. CDR3 loop: CASSLALDQPQHF. Written as DNA, the CDR3 is TGTGCCAGCAGCTTAGCCCTAGACCAGCCCCAGCATTTT.

The chain combines TRBV6-5 with TRBJ2-3; maybe TRBD1 (5 bases). This CDR3 spans 15 amino acids. Germline-derived CDR1 and CDR2 are MNHEY and SVGAGI. V dropped 6 bases and J dropped 4 bases, with 17 bases sitting between them. CDR3 protein: CASSLRQTGSDTQYF. The CDR3 DNA sequence: TGTGCCAGCAGCCTTAGACAGACGGGCTCAGATACGCAGTATTTT.

The V and J genes are TRBV29-1 and TRBJ2-7; 7 bases map to TRBD1. V lost 6 bases to trimming and J lost 5 bases; unmatched junction nucleotides: 4. CDR3 length: 11 amino acids. CDR1 and CDR2 from the germline V gene are SQVTM and ANQGSEA. The CDR3 sequence: CSVQGVHEQYF. Written as DNA, the CDR3 is TGCAGCGTCCAGGGGGTCCACGAGCAGTACTTC.

In this sample, this clone turned up a few times. The chain joins TRBV6-5 to TRBJ1-2, with no clear D. CDR3 length: 14 amino acids. Germline CDR1 reads MNHEY; CDR2 reads SVGAGI. Trimming took 5 bases from V and 3 from J, leaving 13 bases between them. The CDR3 here is CASSPKNSYYGYTF. The DNA for the CDR3 is TGTGCCAGCAGTCCTAAGAACAGCTACTATGGCTACACCTTC.

The chain couples TRBV29-1 to TRBJ1-2, with D possibly TRBD1 on 6 matching bases. The CDR3 has 12 residues. V was cut by 2 bases and J by 8 bases, with 12 bases left in between. Germline V gene sequence: CDR1 SQVTM, CDR2 ANQGSEA. CDR3 coding DNA: TGCAGCGTTGAATCGGGGGGCACGGGCTACACCTTC. It is translated as CSVESGGTGYTF.

The CDR3 sequence is CASSLAGGYGYTF. In DNA form, the CDR3 reads TGTGCCAGCAGCCTCGCCGGGGGCTATGGCTACACCTTC. The chain carries TRBV28 and TRBJ1-2; TRBD1 might be the D (5 bases). Looked up from germline, CDR1 is MDHEN and CDR2 is SYDVKM. The CDR3 has 13 amino acids. V was pared by 6 bases and J by 4 bases, with 12 bases between.

V usage is TRBV5-4 and J usage is TRBJ2-3; TRBD2 aligns across 8 bases. Trimming cost V 3 bases and J 4 bases; bases outside gene matches: 7. This CDR3 contains 15 residues. CDR1 is SGHNT, CDR2 YYREEE, per germline (reference sequence). CDR3 nucleotides: TGTGCCAGCAGCTACAAGCGGGGGACGTCAGATACGCAGTATTTT. Translating gives CASSYKRGTSDTQYF.

The chain joins TRBV13 to TRBJ2-3; D possibly corresponds to TRBD2 (6 bases). Trimming stripped 5 bases from V and 6 bases from J, with 15 bases between. Per germline, CDR1 PRHDT and CDR2 FYEKMQ (reference sequence). The CDR3 length is 14 residues. Here the CDR3 DNA reads TGTGCCAGCAGCACCCGGGACTTTGGGGATACGCAGTATTTT. This encodes CASSTRDFGDTQYF.

This chain uses TRBV7-9 with TRBJ1-1, with 7 bases matching TRBD1. Germline V gene lookup returns CDR1 SEHNR and CDR2 FQNEAQ (reference sequence). The CDR3 is 14 residues long. Trimming at V came to 6 bases and at J to 5 bases, leaving 9 bases not matched to a gene. Written as DNA, the CDR3 is TGTGCCAGCAGAGCCGGGACAGTAGGGACTGAAGCTTTCTTT. It encodes CASRAGTVGTEAFF. Full variable domain (remainder filled in from reference TRBV7-9 and TRBJ1-1): DTGVSQNPRHKITKRGQNVTFRCDPISEHNRLYWYRQTLGQGPEFLTYFQNEAQLEKSRLLSDRFSAERPKGSFSTLEIQRTEQGDSAMYLCASRAGTVGTEAFFGQGTRLTVV.

The CDR3 DNA is TGCGCCAGCAGTGAGTCAAAACTAGCGGGGAACAATGAGCAGTTCTTC. Translation: CASSESKLAGNNEQFF. V gene TRBV10-1 combines with J gene TRBJ2-1, with 10 bases identical to TRBD2. The CDR3 totals 16 residues. The germline CDR1 and CDR2 sequences are WNHNN and SYGVQD (reference sequence). V gave up 0 bases and J gave up 5 bases; unmatched junction bases: 4.

The gene calls are TRBV5-4 and TRBJ2-1; maybe TRBD2 (6 bases). The V gene lost 4 bases and the J gene lost 10 bases, with 9 bases spanning the gap. Germline-derived CDR1 and CDR2 are SGHNT and YYREEE (reference sequence). This CDR3 has 11 residues. The CDR3 loop reads CASSNRGEQFF. The CDR3 DNA reads as TGTGCCAGCAGCAACCGGGGGGAGCAGTTCTTC.

This sequence joins TRBV28 and TRBJ1-1; 7 positions match TRBD1. Germline V gives CDR1 MDHEN, CDR2 SYDVKM. The CDR3 runs 18 residues. V dropped 1 base and J dropped 5; count of bases not matched to a gene: 16. CDR3 residues: CASSLYFSRGGVRTEAFF. The CDR3 nucleotides are TGTGCCAGCAGTTTATATTTCAGTAGAGGGGGCGTACGGACTGAAGCTTTCTTT. The variable domain in full, with the rest retrieved from reference TRBV28 and TRBJ1-1, is DVKVTQSSRYLVKRTGEKVFLECVQDMDHENMFWYRQDPGLGLRLIYFSYDVKMKEKGDIPEGYSVSREKKERFSLILESASTNQTSMYLCASSLYFSRGGVRTEAFFGQGTRLTVV.